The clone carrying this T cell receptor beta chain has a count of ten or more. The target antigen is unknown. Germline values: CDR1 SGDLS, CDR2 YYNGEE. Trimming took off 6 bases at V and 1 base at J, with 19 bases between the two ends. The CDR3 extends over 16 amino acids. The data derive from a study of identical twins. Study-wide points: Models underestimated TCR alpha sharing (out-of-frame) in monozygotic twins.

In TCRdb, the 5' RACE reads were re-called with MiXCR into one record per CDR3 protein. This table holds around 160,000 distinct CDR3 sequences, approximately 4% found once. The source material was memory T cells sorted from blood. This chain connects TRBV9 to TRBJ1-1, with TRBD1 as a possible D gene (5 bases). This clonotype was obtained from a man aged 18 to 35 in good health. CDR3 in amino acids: CASTALFGTQNTEAFF. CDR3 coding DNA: TGTGCCAGCACCGCTTTGTTCGGGACGCAGAACACTGAAGCTTTCTTT. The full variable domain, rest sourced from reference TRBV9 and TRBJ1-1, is DSGVTQTPKHLITATGQRVTLRCSPRSGDLSVYWYQQSLDQGLQFLIQYYNGEERAKGNILERFSAQQFPDLHSELNLSSLELGDSALYFCASTALFGTQNTEAFFGQGTRLTVV.